This entry describes one T cell receptor beta chain. This clone has just one count. No cognate antigen has been identified for it. No per-base quality is available; no much larger clone lies one base away. The entry originates in a study of blood T cell repertoires in COVID-19 (dated by TCRdb to between 2020 and 2021). In the study overall: Samples covering the acute and convalescent phases of COVID-19 were provided by collaborators in the United States, Italy and Spain. The prospective study material was composed of cDNA or gDNA derived from T cells, B-cell-depleted T cells, or PBMCs. The dataset comprised deeply sampled blood TCRbeta repertoires from subjects exposed to, actively infected with, or recovered from COVID-19. The repertoires were released in a freely available public database intended as a resource for research on the immune response to SARS-CoV-2. Samples came from the ongoing ImmuneRACE study (first 160 participants) plus 1,254 subjects from 6 global collaborators. Nearly every sample came with metadata listing a de-identified subject ID, COVID-19 status, age in years and sex. Where available, HLA class I and class II types were obtained from metadata supplied by the sample provider rather than from assay-based typing. Study-wide conclusions, independent of this receptor: How much clinical and demographic metadata was included differed by source and by participant, and the metadata was provided uncurated.

TCRbeta CDR3 regions were amplified from genomic DNA using the immunoSEQ Assay, a bias-controlled multiplex PCR. The original pipeline was this. The number of nucleated cells in each sample was estimated from the amplification of reference gene primers within the assay. To quantify the absolute abundance of each unique TCRbeta CDR3 rearrangement, sequence reads were collapsed and filtered. For each sample, productive Simpson clonality was calculated by taking the square root of Simpson's diversity index across productive rearrangements. TCRdb's version of the immuneACCESS table is confined to in-frame rearrangements and falls short of the full clone set. An unresolved V gene accounts for under half of the shortfall where checked; the remainder is of unknown origin. V and J calls and clone size follow that table, whereas D and trimming were derived from the DNA. The sample table records some 16,000 clones; roughly nine tenths of these occur just once. Jointly, the top ten make up 10% of the sample.

Relative to germline, V is 4 bases shorter and J is 0 bases shorter, with 5 bases between their ends. Reading from cysteine to phenylalanine, the CDR3 counts 13 amino acids. Only CDR3 DNA is held: 39 bases, read in frame from base 1. From the germline V gene, CDR1 is SGDLS and CDR2 is YYNGEE. Each collaborating institution followed its own protocols to collect whole blood in K2EDTA tubes. For TCRbeta analysis, collaborator samples were shipped as frozen whole blood, as isolated PBMCs, or as DNA extracted from either sample type. The sample consisted of peripheral blood. The receptor was isolated from a man older than 75 with acute or convalescent COVID-19. This chain joins TRBV9 to TRBJ1-3, with the D gene not confidently named. The DNA sequence follows: TGTGCCAGCAGCTGGAGCTCTGGAAACACCATATATTTT. Protein translation: CASSWSSGNTIYF.